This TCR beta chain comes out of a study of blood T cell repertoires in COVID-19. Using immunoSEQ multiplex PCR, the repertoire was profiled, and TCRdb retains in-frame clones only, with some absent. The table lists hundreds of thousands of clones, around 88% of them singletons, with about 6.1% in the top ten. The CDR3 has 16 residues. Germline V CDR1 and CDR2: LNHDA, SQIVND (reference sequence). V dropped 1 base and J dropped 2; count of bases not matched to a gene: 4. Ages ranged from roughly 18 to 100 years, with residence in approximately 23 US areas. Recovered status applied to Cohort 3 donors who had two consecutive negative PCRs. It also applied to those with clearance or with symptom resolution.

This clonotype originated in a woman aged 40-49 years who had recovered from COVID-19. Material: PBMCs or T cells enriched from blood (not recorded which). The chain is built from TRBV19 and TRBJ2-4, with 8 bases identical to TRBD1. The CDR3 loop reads CASSIGRQGSKNIQYF. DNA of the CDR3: TGTGCCAGTAGTATAGGCCGACAGGGGTCCAAAAACATTCAGTACTTC.